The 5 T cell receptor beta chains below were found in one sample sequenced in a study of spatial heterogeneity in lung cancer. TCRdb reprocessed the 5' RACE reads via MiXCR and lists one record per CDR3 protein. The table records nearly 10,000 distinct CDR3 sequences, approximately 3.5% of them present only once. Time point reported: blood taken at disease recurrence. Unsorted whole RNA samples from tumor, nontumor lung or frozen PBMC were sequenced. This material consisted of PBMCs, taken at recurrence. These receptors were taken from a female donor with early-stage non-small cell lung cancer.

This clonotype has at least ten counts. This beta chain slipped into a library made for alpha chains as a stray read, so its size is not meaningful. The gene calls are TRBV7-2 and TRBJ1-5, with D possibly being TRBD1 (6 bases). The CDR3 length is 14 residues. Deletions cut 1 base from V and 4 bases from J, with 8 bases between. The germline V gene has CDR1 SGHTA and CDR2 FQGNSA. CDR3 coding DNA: TGTGCCAGCAGCTTAGGACAGGCGAATCAGCCCCAGCATTTT. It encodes CASSLGQANQPQHF.

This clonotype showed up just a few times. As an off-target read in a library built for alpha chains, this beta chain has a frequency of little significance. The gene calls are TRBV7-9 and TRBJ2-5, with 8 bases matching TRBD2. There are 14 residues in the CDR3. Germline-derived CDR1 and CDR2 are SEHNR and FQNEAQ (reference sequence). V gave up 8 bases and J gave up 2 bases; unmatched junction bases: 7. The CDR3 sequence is CASARSGGQETQYF. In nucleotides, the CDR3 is TGTGCCAGCGCCAGGAGCGGGGGACAAGAGACCCAGTACTTC. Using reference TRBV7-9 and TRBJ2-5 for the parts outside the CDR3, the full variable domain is DTGVSQNPRHKITKRGQNVTFRCDPISEHNRLYWYRQTLGQGPEFLTYFQNEAQLEKSRLLSDRFSAERPKGSFSTLEIQRTEQGDSAMYLCASARSGGQETQYFGPGTRLLVL.

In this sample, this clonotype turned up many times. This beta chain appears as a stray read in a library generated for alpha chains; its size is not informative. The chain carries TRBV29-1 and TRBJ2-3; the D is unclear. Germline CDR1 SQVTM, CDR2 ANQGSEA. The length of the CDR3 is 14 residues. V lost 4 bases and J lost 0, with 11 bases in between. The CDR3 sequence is CSVVAPTSTDTQYF. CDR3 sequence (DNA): TGCAGCGTTGTAGCACCCACTAGCACAGATACGCAGTATTTT.

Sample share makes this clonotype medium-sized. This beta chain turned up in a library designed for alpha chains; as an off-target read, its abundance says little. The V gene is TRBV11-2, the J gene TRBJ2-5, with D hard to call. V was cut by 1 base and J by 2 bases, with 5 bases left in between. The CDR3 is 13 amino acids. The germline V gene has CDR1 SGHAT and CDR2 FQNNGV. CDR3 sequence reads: CASSLGYQETQYF. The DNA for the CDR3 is TGTGCCAGCAGCTTAGGTTATCAAGAGACCCAGTACTTC.

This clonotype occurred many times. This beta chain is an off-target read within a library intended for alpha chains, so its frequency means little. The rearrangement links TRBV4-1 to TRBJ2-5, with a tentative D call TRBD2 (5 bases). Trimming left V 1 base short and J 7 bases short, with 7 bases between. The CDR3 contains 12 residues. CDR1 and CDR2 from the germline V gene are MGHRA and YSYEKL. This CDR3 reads CASSQGAGTQYF. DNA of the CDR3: TGCGCCAGCAGCCAAGGCGCGGGGACCCAGTACTTC.